Described below is a single T cell receptor (beta chain) sequence and its context. It lacks a known antigen. The sample holds no much larger clone one base away, and base qualities are not on file. This entry belongs to a study of blood T cell repertoires in COVID-19 (dated by TCRdb to 2019 to 2021). In terms of the full investigation: The collaborator samples originated in the United States, Italy and Spain and spanned the acute and convalescent phases of COVID-19. Where available, HLA class I and class II types were obtained from metadata supplied by the sample provider rather than from assay-based typing. The prospective study material was composed of cDNA or gDNA derived from T cells, B-cell-depleted T cells, or PBMCs. A de-identified subject ID, COVID-19 status, age in years and sex were almost always included in the sample metadata. Samples were obtained from the ongoing ImmuneRACE study (first 160 participants) and from approximately 1,200 subjects provided by 6 global collaborators. Deeply sampled blood TCRbeta repertoires from subjects exposed to, actively infected with, or recovered from COVID-19 were included in the dataset. The repertoires were released in a freely available public database meant as a resource for research on the immune response to SARS-CoV-2.

TCRbeta CDR3 regions were amplified from genomic DNA using the immunoSEQ Assay, a bias-controlled multiplex PCR. As for the original processing: Nucleated cell counts per sample were estimated from amplification of reference gene primers within the assay. To quantify the absolute abundance of each unique TCRbeta CDR3 rearrangement, sequence reads were collapsed and filtered. For each sample, productive Simpson clonality was calculated by taking the square root of Simpson's diversity index across productive rearrangements. What TCRdb holds here is the immuneACCESS table cut down to in-frame rearrangements. Part of the clones is not present; checked against another copy, under half of the missing clones reflect an unresolved V gene, and the others are unexplained. The V and J calls and clone size are taken from that table; D and trimming were inferred from the DNA. Present in this sample are about 220,000 clones, approximately 80% of which were seen just once. In total, the top ten clones hold 4.7% of the sample.

Whole blood was collected in K2EDTA tubes by collaborating institutions according to the institutions' own protocols. Collaborator samples were shipped for TCRbeta analysis as frozen whole blood, isolated PBMCs, or DNA extracted from either sample type. Paper-wide results and their limitations: How much clinical and demographic metadata was included differed by source and by participant, and the metadata was provided uncurated.

Sequencing input: peripheral blood. This receptor was obtained from a woman between 65 and 79 years old with acute or convalescent COVID-19.

The CDR3 region: CATDGMNTEAFF. Here is the DNA: TGTGCCACCGACGGGATGAACACTGAAGCTTTCTTT. This receptor chain uses TRBV28 and TRBJ1-1, with the D gene call left open. As encoded in the germline V gene, CDR1 is MDHEN while CDR2 is SYDVKM. The CDR3 runs 12 amino acids, cysteine and phenylalanine included. The only DNA kept is the CDR3, 36 bases in frame from the first base. The V end loses 10 bases and the J end loses 0 bases, and a stretch of 9 bases separates them.